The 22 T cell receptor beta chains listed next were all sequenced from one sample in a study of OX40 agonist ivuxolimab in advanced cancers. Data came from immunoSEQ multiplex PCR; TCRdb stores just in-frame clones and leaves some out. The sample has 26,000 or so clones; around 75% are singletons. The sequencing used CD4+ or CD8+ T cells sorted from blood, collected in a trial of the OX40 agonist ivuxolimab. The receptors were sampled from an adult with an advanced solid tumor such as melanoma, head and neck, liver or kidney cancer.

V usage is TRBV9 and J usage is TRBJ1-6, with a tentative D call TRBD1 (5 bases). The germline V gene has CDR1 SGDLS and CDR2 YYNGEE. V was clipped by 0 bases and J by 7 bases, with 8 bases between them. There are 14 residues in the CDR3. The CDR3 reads CASSVGGLNSPLHF. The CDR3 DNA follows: TGTGCCAGCAGCGTAGGGGGCCTAAATTCACCCCTCCACTTT.

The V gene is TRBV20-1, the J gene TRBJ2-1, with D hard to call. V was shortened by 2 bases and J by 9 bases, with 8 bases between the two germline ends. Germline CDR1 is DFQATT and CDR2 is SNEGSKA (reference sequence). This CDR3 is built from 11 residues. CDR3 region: CSARQAREQFF. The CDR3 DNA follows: TGCAGTGCTAGACAGGCTCGTGAGCAGTTCTTC.

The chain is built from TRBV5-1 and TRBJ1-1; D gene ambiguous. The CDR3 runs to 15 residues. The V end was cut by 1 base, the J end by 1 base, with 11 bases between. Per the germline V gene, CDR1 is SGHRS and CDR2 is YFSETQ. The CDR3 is CASSLRAAPNTEAFF. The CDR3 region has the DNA TGCGCCAGCAGCTTGCGGGCGGCCCCGAACACTGAAGCTTTCTTT. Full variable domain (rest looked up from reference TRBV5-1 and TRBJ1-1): KAGVTQTPRYLIKTRGQQVTLSCSPISGHRSVSWYQQTPGQGLQFLFEYFSETQRNKGNFPGRFSGRQFSNSRSEMNVSTLELGDSALYLCASSLRAAPNTEAFFGQGTRLTVV.

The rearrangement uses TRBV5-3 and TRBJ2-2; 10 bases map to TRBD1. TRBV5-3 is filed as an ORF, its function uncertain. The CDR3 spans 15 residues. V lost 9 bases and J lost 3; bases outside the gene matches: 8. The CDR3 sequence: CAIRSGTGDTGELFF. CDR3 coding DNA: TGTGCCATTAGATCAGGGACAGGGGACACCGGGGAGCTGTTTTTT.

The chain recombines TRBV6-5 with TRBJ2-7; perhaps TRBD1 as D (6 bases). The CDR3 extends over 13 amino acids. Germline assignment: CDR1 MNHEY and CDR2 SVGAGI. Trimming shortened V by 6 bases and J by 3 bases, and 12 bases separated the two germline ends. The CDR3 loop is CASSQGQYYEQYF. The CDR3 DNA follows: TGTGCCAGCAGCCAGGGACAATACTACGAGCAGTACTTC.

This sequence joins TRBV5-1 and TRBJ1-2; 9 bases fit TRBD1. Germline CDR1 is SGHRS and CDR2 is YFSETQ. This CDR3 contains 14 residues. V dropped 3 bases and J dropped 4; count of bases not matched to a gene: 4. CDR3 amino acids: CASSSDRGGYGYTF. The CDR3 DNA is TGCGCCAGCAGCTCGGACAGGGGTGGCTATGGCTACACCTTC.

The DNA of the CDR3 is TGTGCCAGCAGCATGCCTATTCGACTAGCGGGGGCAGATACGCAGTATTTT. Translated: CASSMPIRLAGADTQYF. V gene TRBV5-6 combines with J gene TRBJ2-3, with 12 bases identical to TRBD2. Germline V gene sequence: CDR1 SGHDT, CDR2 YYEEEE. The CDR3 consists of 17 residues. V lost 4 bases to trimming and J lost 4 bases; unmatched junction nucleotides: 10.

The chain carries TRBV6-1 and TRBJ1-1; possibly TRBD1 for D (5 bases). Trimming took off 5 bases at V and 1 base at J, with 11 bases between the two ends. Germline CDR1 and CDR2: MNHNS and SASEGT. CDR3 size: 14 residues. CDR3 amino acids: CASSYQGANTEAFF. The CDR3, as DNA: TGTGCCAGCAGTTATCAGGGAGCGAACACTGAAGCTTTCTTT.

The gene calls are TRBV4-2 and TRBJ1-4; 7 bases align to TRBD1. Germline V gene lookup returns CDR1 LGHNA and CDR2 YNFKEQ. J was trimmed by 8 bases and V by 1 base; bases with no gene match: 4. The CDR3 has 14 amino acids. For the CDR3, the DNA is TGTGCCAGCAGCCAAGGACAGGGCGGGGAAAAACTGTTTTTT. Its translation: CASSQGQGGEKLFF.

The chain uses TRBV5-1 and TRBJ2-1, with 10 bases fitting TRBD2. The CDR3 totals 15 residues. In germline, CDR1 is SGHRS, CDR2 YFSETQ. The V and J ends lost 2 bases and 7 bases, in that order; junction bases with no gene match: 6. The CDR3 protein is CASSLSGGAFNEQFF. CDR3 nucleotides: TGCGCCAGCAGCTTAAGCGGGGGGGCCTTTAATGAGCAGTTCTTC. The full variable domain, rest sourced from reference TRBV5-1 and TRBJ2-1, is KAGVTQTPRYLIKTRGQQVTLSCSPISGHRSVSWYQQTPGQGLQFLFEYFSETQRNKGNFPGRFSGRQFSNSRSEMNVSTLELGDSALYLCASSLSGGAFNEQFFGPGTRLTVL.

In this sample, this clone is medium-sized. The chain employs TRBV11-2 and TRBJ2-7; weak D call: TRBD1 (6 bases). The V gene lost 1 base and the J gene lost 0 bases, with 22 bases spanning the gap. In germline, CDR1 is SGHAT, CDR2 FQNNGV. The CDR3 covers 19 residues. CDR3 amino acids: CASSLVAFGGSISSYEQYF. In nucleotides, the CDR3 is TGTGCCAGCAGCTTAGTGGCATTTGGGGGCTCCATTTCCTCCTACGAGCAGTACTTC.

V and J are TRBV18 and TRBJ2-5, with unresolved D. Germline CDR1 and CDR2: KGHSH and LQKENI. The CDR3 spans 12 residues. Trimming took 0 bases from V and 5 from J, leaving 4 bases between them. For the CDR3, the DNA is TGTGCCAGCTCACCACCGGGGGAGACCCAGTACTTC. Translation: CASSPPGETQYF.

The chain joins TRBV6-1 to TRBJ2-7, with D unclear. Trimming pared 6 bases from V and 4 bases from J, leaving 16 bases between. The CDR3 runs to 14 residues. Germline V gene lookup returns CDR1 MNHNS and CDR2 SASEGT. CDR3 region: CASSAHVGAYEQYF. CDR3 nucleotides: TGTGCCAGCAGCGCCCACGTTGGAGCGTACGAGCAGTACTTC.

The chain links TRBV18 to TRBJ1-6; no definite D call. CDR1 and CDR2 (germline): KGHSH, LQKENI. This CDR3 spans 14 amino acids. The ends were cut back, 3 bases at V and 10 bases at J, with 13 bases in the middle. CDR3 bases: TGTGCCAGCTCACCCGTCGGGGTCCAGTCACCCCTCCACTTT. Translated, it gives CASSPVGVQSPLHF.

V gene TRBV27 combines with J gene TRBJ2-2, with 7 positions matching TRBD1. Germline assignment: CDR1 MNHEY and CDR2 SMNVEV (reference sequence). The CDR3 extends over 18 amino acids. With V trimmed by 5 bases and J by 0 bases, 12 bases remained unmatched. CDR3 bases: TGTGCCAGCAGTCCCTACCGGACAGGAGCCGCGAACACCGGGGAGCTGTTTTTT. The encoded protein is CASSPYRTGAANTGELFF.

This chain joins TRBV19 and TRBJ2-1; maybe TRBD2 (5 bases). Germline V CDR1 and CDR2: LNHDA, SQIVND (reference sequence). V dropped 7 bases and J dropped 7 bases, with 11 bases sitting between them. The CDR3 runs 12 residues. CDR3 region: CASTDRGNEQFF. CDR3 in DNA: TGTGCCAGTACCGATAGAGGGAATGAGCAGTTCTTC.

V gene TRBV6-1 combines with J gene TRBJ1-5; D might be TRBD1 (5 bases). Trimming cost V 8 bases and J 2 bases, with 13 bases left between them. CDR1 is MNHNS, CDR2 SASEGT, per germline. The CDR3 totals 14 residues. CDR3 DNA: TGTGCCAGCTTAAGAGAACAGGGCAATCAGCCCCAGCATTTT. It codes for CASLREQGNQPQHF.

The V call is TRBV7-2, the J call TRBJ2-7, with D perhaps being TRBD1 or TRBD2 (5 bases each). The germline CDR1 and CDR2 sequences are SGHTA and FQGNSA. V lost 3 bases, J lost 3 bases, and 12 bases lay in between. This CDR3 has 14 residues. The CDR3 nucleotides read TGTGCCAGCAGCTTCGGGCAGGGAGACTACGAGCAGTACTTC. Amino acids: CASSFGQGDYEQYF. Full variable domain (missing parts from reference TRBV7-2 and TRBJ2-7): GAGVSQSPSNKVTEKGKDVELRCDPISGHTALYWYRQSLGQGLEFLIYFQGNSAPDKSGLPSDRFSAERTGGSVSTLTIQRTQQEDSAVYLCASSFGQGDYEQYFGPGTRLTVT.

In DNA form, the CDR3 reads TGTGCCAGCAGTTACTGGTCTAGCGGCACAGATACGCAGTATTTT. Translating gives CASSYWSSGTDTQYF. The J gene is TRBJ2-3, the V gene TRBV6-5, with D tentatively TRBD2 (6 bases). Trimming stripped 1 base from V and 1 base from J, with 9 bases between. The CDR3 extends over 15 amino acids. Germline lookup yields CDR1 MNHEY and CDR2 SVGAGI.

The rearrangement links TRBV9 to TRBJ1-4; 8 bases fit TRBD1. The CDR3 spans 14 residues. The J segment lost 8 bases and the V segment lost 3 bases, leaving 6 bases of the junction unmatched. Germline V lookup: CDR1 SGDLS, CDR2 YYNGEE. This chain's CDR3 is CASSDRGGGEKLFF. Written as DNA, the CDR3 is TGTGCCAGCAGCGACAGGGGGGGAGGCGAAAAACTGTTTTTT.

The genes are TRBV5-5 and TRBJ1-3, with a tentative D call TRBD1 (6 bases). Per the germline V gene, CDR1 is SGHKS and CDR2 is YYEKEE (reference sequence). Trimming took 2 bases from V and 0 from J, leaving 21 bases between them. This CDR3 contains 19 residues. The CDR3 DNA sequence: TGTGCCAGCAGCTTCTTATTCGGCGGGGGGCTCGGCTCTGGAAACACCATATATTTT. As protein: CASSFLFGGGLGSGNTIYF.

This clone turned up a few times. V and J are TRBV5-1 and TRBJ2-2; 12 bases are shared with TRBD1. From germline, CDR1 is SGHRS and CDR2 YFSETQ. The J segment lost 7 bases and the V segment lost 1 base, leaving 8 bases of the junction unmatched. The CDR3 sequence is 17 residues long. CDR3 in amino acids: CASSLFRDRGLSGELFF. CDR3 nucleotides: TGCGCCAGCAGCTTGTTTCGGGACAGGGGGCTTAGCGGGGAGCTGTTTTTT.